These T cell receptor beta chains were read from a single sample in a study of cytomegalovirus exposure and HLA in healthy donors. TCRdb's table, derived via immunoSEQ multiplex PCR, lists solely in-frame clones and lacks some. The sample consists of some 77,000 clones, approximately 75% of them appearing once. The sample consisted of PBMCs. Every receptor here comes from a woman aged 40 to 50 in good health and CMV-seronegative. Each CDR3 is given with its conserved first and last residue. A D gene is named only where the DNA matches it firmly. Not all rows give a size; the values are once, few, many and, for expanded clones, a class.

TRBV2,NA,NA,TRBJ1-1,TGTGCCAGCAGTGAACAGGGCTCCACTGAAGCTTTCTTT,CASSEQGSTEAFF
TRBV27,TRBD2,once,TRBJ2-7,TGTGCCAGCAGTCGCGATAGCGGGAGGCATTTCTACGAGCAGTACTTC,CASSRDSGRHFYEQYF
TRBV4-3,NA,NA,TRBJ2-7,TGCGCCAGCAGCCCTGGCGCGGGACGTTCTACCTACGAGCAGTACTTC,CASSPGAGRSTYEQYF
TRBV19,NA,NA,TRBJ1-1,TGTGCCAGTAGTATGAGGAGAAACACTGAAGCTTTCTTT,CASSMRRNTEAFF
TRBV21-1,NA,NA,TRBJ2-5,TGTGCCAGCAGCAAAGAGTCAGGGGAGATGAAGGTTCGAGAGACCCAGTACTTC,CASSKESGEMKVRETQYF
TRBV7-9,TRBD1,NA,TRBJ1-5,TGTGCCAGCAGCGCAGACAGGGAAGTCAGCAATCAGCCCCAGCATTTT,CASSADREVSNQPQHF
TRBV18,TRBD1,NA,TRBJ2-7,TGTGCCAGCTCCTACCAAGGAGACAGGGACTACGAGCAGTACTTC,CASSYQGDRDYEQYF
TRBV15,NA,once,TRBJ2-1,TGTGCCACCCAGGGAGCGGGAAGGGGGAATGAGCAGTTCTTC,CATQGAGRGNEQFF
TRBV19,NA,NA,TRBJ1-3,TGTGCCAGTAGGGCAGGATCGTCTGGAAACACCATATATTTT,CASRAGSSGNTIYF
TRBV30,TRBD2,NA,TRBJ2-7,TGTGCCTGGAGTGTACGGTGGGGGGAAAAAGCGGGAGCGGCTAACCACGAGCAGTACTTC,CAWSVRWGEKAGAANHEQYF
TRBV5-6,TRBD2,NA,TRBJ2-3,TGTGCCAGCAGCCCGGGGATTAGCGGGAGCCCCACAGATACGCAGTATTTT,CASSPGISGSPTDTQYF
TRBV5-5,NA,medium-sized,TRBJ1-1,TGTGCCAGCAGCTTGGGACTCTCAAGGCACACTGAAGCTTTCTTT,CASSLGLSRHTEAFF
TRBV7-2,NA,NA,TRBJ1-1,TGTGCCAGCAGCATCCAGGGCTTACTGAACACTGAAGCTTTCTTT,CASSIQGLLNTEAFF